One and the same sample provided the 10 T cell receptor beta chains below, sequenced in a study of CD8+ T cells in alopecia areata. It was cDNA, reverse transcribed from extracted RNA, that served as the sequencing template. Clones were read by immunoSEQ multiplex PCR, and TCRdb kept only the in-frame ones, dropping some. The top ten hold over 20% of the sample, which has about 110,000 clones, about 60% seen once. Sequencing was carried out using NKG2D-low CD8+ T cells sorted from blood. Receptors were obtained from a human donor with alopecia areata.

The chain has TRBV19 and TRBJ1-1; 7 nucleotides align to TRBD1. Looked up from germline, CDR1 is LNHDA and CDR2 is SQIVND (reference sequence). This CDR3 is 13 amino acids long. Trimming removed 5 bases from V and 3 bases from J; junction bases left unmatched: 3. CDR3 sequence reads: CASSSQGDTEAFF. In nucleotides, the CDR3 is TGTGCCAGTAGTTCGCAGGGGGACACTGAAGCTTTCTTT.

The table lists this clone with a few counts. The junction departs from germline at one end; a sequencing error may be responsible. In nucleotides, the CDR3 is TGTGCTAGCAGCCCTCAGGGTCGTGCCGGGGAGCTGTTTTTT. Protein: CASSPQGRAGELFF. This rearrangement joins TRBV7-7 to TRBJ2-2; possibly TRBD1 for D (5 bases). The CDR3 length is 14 residues. Germline loops: CDR1 SSHAT, CDR2 FNYEAQ (reference sequence). The entire variable domain, with the rest obtained from reference TRBV7-7 and TRBJ2-2, is as follows: GAGVSQSPRYKVTKRGQDVTLRCDPISSHATLYWYQQALGQGPEFLTYFNYEAQPDKSGLPSDRFSAERPEGSISTLTIQRTEQRDSAMYRCASSPQGRAGELFFGEGSRLTVL.

V is TRBV29-1 and J is TRBJ2-3; 8 nucleotides match TRBD1. Germline-derived CDR1 and CDR2 are SQVTM and ANQGSEA. Trimming at V came to 4 bases and at J to 3 bases, leaving 6 bases not matched to a gene. This CDR3 region has 14 residues. The CDR3 protein is CSVGLDRETDTQYF. CDR3 DNA sequence: TGCAGCGTTGGTTTGGACAGGGAGACAGATACGCAGTATTTT.

This clone turned up a few times. In the same sample, other DNA sequences code for this CDR3. V gene TRBV28 combines with J gene TRBJ1-2; D unresolved. Looked up from germline, CDR1 is MDHEN and CDR2 is SYDVKM. The CDR3 runs to 11 residues. The V gene lost 6 bases and the J gene lost 8 bases, with 10 bases spanning the gap. In nucleotides, the CDR3 is TGTGCCAGCAGCCGGGGTGGAGGCTACACCTTC. Encoded protein: CASSRGGGYTF.

This clone was detected only a few times. The chain is built from TRBV29-1 and TRBJ2-7; D is uncertain. The CDR3 extends over 10 amino acids. Germline loops: CDR1 SQVTM, CDR2 ANQGSEA. The ends were cut back, 4 bases at V and 3 bases at J, with 4 bases in the middle. The CDR3 loop reads CSVGDYEQYF. The CDR3 region has the DNA TGCAGCGTTGGGGACTACGAGCAGTACTTC.

V and J are TRBV9 and TRBJ1-3; D might be TRBD1 (6 bases). The V end lost 2 bases, the J end lost 0 bases, and 12 bases lay between the germline ends. Germline V gives CDR1 SGDLS, CDR2 YYNGEE. The CDR3 consists of 16 residues. The CDR3 region is CASSVVGGNSGNTIYF. CDR3 in DNA: TGTGCCAGCAGCGTCGTAGGGGGAAACTCTGGAAACACCATATATTTT.

The chain uses TRBV7-9 and TRBJ2-4; D might be TRBD1 (5 bases). Trimming stripped 0 bases from V and 0 bases from J, with 18 bases between. Germline V lookup: CDR1 SEHNR, CDR2 FQNEAQ (reference sequence). CDR3 size: 19 residues. CDR3 in DNA: TGTGCCAGCAGCTTAGCCCGCGACGGACAACGTTTAGCCAAAAACATTCAGTACTTC. It yields the protein CASSLARDGQRLAKNIQYF.

This clone was observed a handful of times. This chain uses TRBV29-1 with TRBJ2-1; 10 bases match TRBD1. CDR1 is SQVTM, CDR2 ANQGSEA, per germline. This CDR3 has 15 residues. Losses at the gene ends were 5 bases for V and 7 bases for J; bases not matched to a gene: 11. The CDR3 protein is CSVSPPGQGRNEQFF. As DNA, the CDR3 is TGCAGCGTTTCCCCTCCGGGACAGGGGCGGAATGAGCAGTTCTTC.

The chain has TRBV2 and TRBJ2-7, with 8 bases aligning to TRBD2. The CDR3 runs to 12 residues. Trimming took 7 bases from V and 6 from J; bases not matched to a gene: 5. The V gene's germline CDR1 is SNHLY and CDR2 FYNNEI. The chain's CDR3 is CASTGGMFEQYF. Here the CDR3 DNA reads TGTGCCAGCACGGGAGGGATGTTCGAGCAGTACTTC.

The chain is built from TRBV2 and TRBJ1-1; 9 nucleotides line up with TRBD1. After removal of 7 bases from V and 6 bases from J, the junction contained 15 bases not matched to a gene. Germline CDR1 reads SNHLY; CDR2 reads FYNNEI. CDR3 length equals 16 residues. This chain's CDR3 is CASTTPTRTGVAEAFF. CDR3 bases: TGTGCCAGCACCACGCCGACGCGGACAGGGGTGGCTGAAGCTTTCTTT. Full variable domain (rest looked up from reference TRBV2 and TRBJ1-1): EPEVTQTPSHQVTQMGQEVILRCVPISNHLYFYWYRQILGQKVEFLVSFYNNEISEKSEIFDDQFSVERPDGSNFTLKIRSTKLEDSAMYFCASTTPTRTGVAEAFFGQGTRLTVV.